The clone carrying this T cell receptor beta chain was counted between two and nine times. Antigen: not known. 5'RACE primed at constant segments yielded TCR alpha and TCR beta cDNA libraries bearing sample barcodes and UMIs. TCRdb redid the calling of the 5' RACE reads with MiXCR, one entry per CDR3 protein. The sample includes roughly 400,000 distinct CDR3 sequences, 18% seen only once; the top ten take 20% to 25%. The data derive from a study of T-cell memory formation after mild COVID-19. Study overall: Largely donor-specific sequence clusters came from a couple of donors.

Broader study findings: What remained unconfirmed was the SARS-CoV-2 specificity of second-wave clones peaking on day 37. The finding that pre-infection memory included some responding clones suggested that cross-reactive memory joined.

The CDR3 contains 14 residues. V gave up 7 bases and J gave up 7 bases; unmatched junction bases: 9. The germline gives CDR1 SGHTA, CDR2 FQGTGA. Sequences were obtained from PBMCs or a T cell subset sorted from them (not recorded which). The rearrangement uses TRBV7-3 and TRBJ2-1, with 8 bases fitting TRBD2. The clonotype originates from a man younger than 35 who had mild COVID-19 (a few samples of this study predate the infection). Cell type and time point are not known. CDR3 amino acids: CASTPGGVGNEQFF. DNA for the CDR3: TGTGCCAGCACCCCGGGAGGGGTTGGAAATGAGCAGTTCTTC.